The 18 T cell receptor beta chains given below trace back to one sample, sequenced in a study of blood T cell repertoires in COVID-19. Measured with immunoSEQ multiplex PCR; TCRdb has only the in-frame clones, and not every one. The profile covers about 290,000 clones, with roughly 89% appearing a single time and less than 1% taken by the ten largest. The sample comprised peripheral blood. The receptors originated from a woman aged 40 to 49 who had recovered from COVID-19.

The count of this clone is one. The rearrangement uses TRBV2 and TRBJ2-2; TRBD2 agrees at 7 bases. CDR1 and CDR2 from the germline V gene are SNHLY and FYNNEI. V trimming: 5 bases; J trimming: 0 bases; junction bases outside the gene matches: 3. This CDR3 has 15 residues. Written as DNA, the CDR3 is TGTGCCAGCAGTTCGGCGGGGGCGAACACCGGGGAGCTGTTTTTT. Translated: CASSSAGANTGELFF.

This sequence joins TRBV4-1 and TRBJ2-2, with 9 bases fitting TRBD2. The junction had 6 bases not matched to a gene; V was cut back by 1 base and J by 3 bases. Germline CDR1 MGHRA, CDR2 YSYEKL. CDR3 size: 17 residues. CDR3 DNA sequence: TGCGCCAGCAGCCAAGGGCTAGCGGGACCCTACACCGGGGAGCTGTTTTTT. It encodes CASSQGLAGPYTGELFF.

The chain links TRBV10-3 to TRBJ2-1, with D unclear. Looked up from germline, CDR1 is ENHRY and CDR2 is SYGVKD. Trimming took 4 bases from V and 2 from J, leaving 9 bases between them. The CDR3 is 14 residues long. The CDR3 reads CAISGPNAYNEQFF. CDR3 bases: TGTGCCATCAGTGGGCCGAACGCCTACAATGAGCAGTTCTTC.

The chain is built from TRBV4-1 and TRBJ2-1; the D gene is possibly TRBD1 (6 bases). The CDR3 is made up of 14 amino acids. Trimming left V 5 bases short and J 6 bases short, with 14 bases between. CDR1 and CDR2 from the germline V gene are MGHRA and YSYEKL. CDR3 sequence reads: CASSNFDRPNEQFF. The CDR3 region has the DNA TGCGCCAGCAGCAACTTCGACAGGCCCAATGAGCAGTTCTTC.

About this clone itself: Other DNA sequences within the sample encode an identical CDR3. V is TRBV18 and J is TRBJ2-1; the match to TRBD2 covers 10 bases. The CDR3 has 15 amino acids. Germline V lookup: CDR1 KGHSH, CDR2 LQKENI. V gave up 2 bases and J gave up 5 bases; unmatched junction bases: 3. The CDR3 protein is CASSPVGLADNEQFF. As DNA, the CDR3 is TGTGCCAGCTCACCAGTCGGACTAGCGGACAATGAGCAGTTCTTC.

The rearrangement uses TRBV19 and TRBJ2-5; tentatively, D is TRBD2 (7 bases). CDR1 is LNHDA and CDR2 is SQIVND in the germline V gene (reference sequence). The CDR3 contains 14 residues. V was clipped by 5 bases and J by 5 bases, with 15 bases between them. CDR3 region: CASSLAAGAETQYF. For the CDR3, the DNA is TGTGCCAGTAGTTTAGCCGCGGGGGCTGAGACCCAGTACTTC.

The chain is built from TRBV12-3 or TRBV12-4 and TRBJ1-1; no clear D gene. V was shortened by 5 bases and J by 1 base, with 8 bases between the two germline ends. This CDR3 spans 13 amino acids. In DNA, the CDR3 is TGTGCCAGCAGTCCTACTACGAACACTGAAGCTTTCTTT. Translated, it gives CASSPTTNTEAFF.

Here the CDR3 reads CASSLWGTGGQKLFF. As DNA, the CDR3 is TGTGCCAGCAGTTTATGGGGGACAGGGGGCCAAAAACTGTTTTTT. V is TRBV28 and J is TRBJ1-4; 12 bases agree with TRBD1. The CDR3 totals 15 residues. Germline CDR1 is MDHEN and CDR2 is SYDVKM. V shed 0 bases and J 9 bases; nucleotides not matched to a gene: 2.

The chain recombines TRBV27 with TRBJ2-7, with TRBD2 matching over 9 bases. CDR1 is MNHEY and CDR2 is SMNVEV in the germline V gene (reference sequence). The CDR3 is 15 residues long. The trim removed 5 bases at V and 6 bases at J, leaving 11 bases unmatched. CDR3 in DNA: TGTGCCAGCAGTCCGTACGGTAGCGGGAGTTCCGAGCAGTACTTC. This codes for CASSPYGSGSSEQYF.

This chain connects TRBV30 to TRBJ2-4, with 7 bases matching TRBD1. Germline V CDR1 and CDR2: GTSNPN, SVGIG (reference sequence). Trimming at V came to 2 bases and at J to 8 bases, leaving 12 bases not matched to a gene. This CDR3 is built from 15 residues. In DNA form, the CDR3 reads TGTGCCTGGAGTATTGTAAGGGGGCGGACGGACATTCAGTACTTC. This encodes CAWSIVRGRTDIQYF.

The chain couples TRBV6-5 to TRBJ1-6, with D maybe TRBD1 (5 bases). Germline values: CDR1 MNHEY, CDR2 SVGAGI. The CDR3 covers 15 residues. Trimming shortened V by 8 bases and J by 11 bases, and 22 bases separated the two germline ends. The DNA for the CDR3 is TGTGCCAGCTCCCGGGGAAACCAGGGACTCCCACCCCTCCACTTT. Encoded protein: CASSRGNQGLPPLHF.

The chain carries TRBV29-1 and TRBJ2-5, with a weak D call TRBD1 (5 bases). V was clipped by 5 bases and J by 5 bases, with 12 bases between them. Germline V gene sequence: CDR1 SQVTM, CDR2 ANQGSEA. The CDR3 spans 12 residues. CDR3 sequence (DNA): TGCAGCGTTAAACAGGCCGGGGAGACCCAGTACTTC. Amino acid sequence: CSVKQAGETQYF.

This clone has a handful of counts. This chain joins TRBV7-2 and TRBJ2-1, with D possibly being TRBD2 (5 bases). Trimming left V 0 bases short and J 2 bases short, with 8 bases between. The CDR3 extends over 15 amino acids. Germline loops: CDR1 SGHTA, CDR2 FQGNSA. This CDR3 is CASSLASGAYNEQFF. The CDR3 bases are TGTGCCAGCAGCTTAGCCAGCGGAGCCTACAATGAGCAGTTCTTC.

This clone occurred once. This chain links TRBV18 with TRBJ2-5; a weak D match, TRBD2 (5 bases). Deletions cut 3 bases from V and 3 bases from J, with 11 bases between. The CDR3 runs 14 residues. Germline values: CDR1 KGHSH, CDR2 LQKENI. CDR3 amino acids: CASSPRTEEETQYF. The CDR3 nucleotides read TGTGCCAGCTCACCCCGAACGGAGGAAGAGACCCAGTACTTC.

This clone was seen only once. The CDR3 region has the DNA TGTGCCAGCAGCTTGGCCCTAGCGGGAGCCTACAATGAGCAGTTCTTC. The encoded protein is CASSLALAGAYNEQFF. The V and J genes are TRBV5-8 and TRBJ2-1; 10 bases fit TRBD2. The V gene end was trimmed by 0 bases and the J gene end by 2 bases; junction bases not matched to a gene: 2. CDR1 SGHTS and CDR2 YDEGEE come from the germline V gene. The CDR3 totals 16 residues.

This clone was observed a handful of times. This rearrangement joins TRBV28 to TRBJ1-1, with D hard to call. The germline V gene encodes CDR1 MDHEN and CDR2 SYDVKM. CDR3 size: 12 residues. Trimming took 2 bases from V and 5 from J, leaving 6 bases between them. The CDR3 nucleotides are TGTGCCAGCAGTTTAACGAGGACTGAAGCTTTCTTT. This codes for CASSLTRTEAFF.

This chain links TRBV24-1 with TRBJ1-1; perhaps TRBD1 as D (5 bases). Germline CDR1 KGHDR, CDR2 SFDVKD. V lost 7 bases to trimming and J lost 0 bases, with 14 bases between them. The CDR3 loop spans 15 amino acids. As DNA, the CDR3 is TGTGCCACCAGGAGCTCGACAGATTTGAACACTGAAGCTTTCTTT. It specifies CATRSSTDLNTEAFF.

The rearrangement links TRBV27 to TRBJ2-3; 8 nucleotides align to TRBD2. Germline CDR1 is MNHEY and CDR2 is SMNVEV (reference sequence). The CDR3 contains 15 residues. V shed 8 bases and J 2 bases; nucleotides not matched to a gene: 9. CDR3 sequence reads: CASSRGGYPTDTQYF. CDR3 nucleotide sequence: TGTGCCAGCTCTCGGGGGGGCTATCCCACAGATACGCAGTATTTT.